The 27 T cell receptor beta chains given below trace back to one sample, sequenced in a study of tumor-infiltrating lymphocytes in primary liver carcinoma. From about 490 ng of total RNA, TCR beta-specific cDNA was reverse-transcribed using a constant-region primer. Three nested multiplex PCR rounds of slightly modified ARM-PCR generated TCR beta libraries. The opening two PCR rounds, 10 cycles each, paired TRBV1-TRBV30 forward primers with a C-beta reverse primer. TCRdb reanalysed the multiplex PCR reads using MiXCR and keeps one entry per CDR3 protein. The sample consists of about 190,000 distinct CDR3 sequences, about 82% of them appearing once. From unsorted bulk tissue weighing roughly 19-34 mg, DNA and RNA were co-extracted. Specimen: tumor tissue from primary liver carcinoma. The receptors stem from a man in his forties with primary liver carcinoma and hepatitis B virus infection.

This clonotype was observed a few times. This may arise from a read error, as a much more abundant clone is one base away. The chain couples TRBV12-3 or TRBV12-4 to TRBJ1-4; D perhaps matches TRBD1 (5 bases). The CDR3 length is 14 residues. The CDR3 loop reads CANSLAGLNEKLFF. The CDR3 nucleotides read TGTGCCAACAGTTTGGCAGGGCTTAATGAAAAACTGTTTTTT.

Comments on this clonotype: This sequence may be a read error, since a much larger clone differs from it by one base. The gene calls are TRBV24-1 and TRBJ1-2; D is perhaps TRBD1 (5 bases). Germline V gene sequence: CDR1 KGHDR, CDR2 SFDVKD. The CDR3 runs 17 residues. With 2 bases removed from V and 4 bases from J, the gap between germline ends came to 19 bases. CDR3 sequence: CATSDSGGAGASYGYTF. CDR3 sequence (DNA): TGTGCCACCAGTGATTCCGGCGGGGCGGGAGCTAGCTATGGCTACACCTTC.

The chain is built from TRBV29-1 and TRBJ2-3; D is possibly TRBD2 (5 bases). Germline V gene data show CDR1 as SQVTM and CDR2 as ANQGSEA. V was cut by 2 bases and J by 2 bases, with 14 bases left in between. The CDR3 spans 15 residues. As DNA, the CDR3 is TGCAGCGTTGAAAGGGCCCCGGGAATCACAGATACGCAGTATTTT. Its translation is CSVERAPGITDTQYF.

This clonotype came up once. This chain uses TRBV14 with TRBJ2-1, with no clear D. Per the germline V gene, CDR1 is SGHDN and CDR2 is FVKESK. The CDR3 runs to 16 residues. V was clipped by 9 bases and J by 5 bases, with 23 bases between them. The chain's CDR3 is CASSAVAAWVNNEQFF. The DNA of the CDR3 is TGTGCCAGTAGTGCCGTAGCTGCATGGGTAAACAATGAGCAGTTCTTC.

The CDR3 coding sequence is TGTGCCATGAGTATCCGGGACAGGGGTACCCAAGAGACCCAGTACTTC. The encoded protein is CAMSIRDRGTQETQYF. V gene TRBV6-6 combines with J gene TRBJ2-5; 10 positions match TRBD1. CDR1 MNHNY and CDR2 SVGAGI come from the germline V gene (reference sequence). This CDR3 has 16 residues. J lost 1 base, V lost 10 bases, and 12 bases had no gene match.

This clonotype has a count of ten or more. The V and J genes are TRBV5-4 and TRBJ2-7; TRBD1 agrees at 7 bases. CDR3 length: 15 amino acids. V gave up 1 base and J gave up 6 bases; unmatched junction bases: 10. The germline V gene has CDR1 SGHNT and CDR2 YYREEE (reference sequence). The CDR3 region is CASSLFTGASSEQYF. CDR3 DNA sequence: TGTGCCAGCAGCTTGTTCACAGGGGCTTCGTCCGAGCAGTACTTC.

Points on this clonotype: A clone one base away is much larger, so this may be a read error. The rearrangement joins TRBV5-1 to TRBJ1-1, with a weak D call TRBD1 (5 bases). Germline V CDR1 and CDR2: SGHRS, YFSETQ. The CDR3 runs 14 residues. CDR3 loop: CACSTAGGYTEAFF. The CDR3 bases are TGCGCCTGCAGCACCGCGGGGGGTTACACTGAAGCTTTCTTT.

This clonotype has a handful of counts. A much larger clone is a single base away; this may be a read error. The chain has TRBV5-4 and TRBJ2-5, with 9 positions matching TRBD1. CDR1 SGHNT and CDR2 YYREEE come from the germline V gene (reference sequence). The CDR3 extends over 16 amino acids. The CDR3 DNA follows: TGTGCCAGCACTAACCCCCGGGACAGGGCCCAAGAGGCCCAGTACTTC. This codes for CASTNPRDRAQEAQYF. Complete variable domain (other parts from reference TRBV5-4 and TRBJ2-5): ETGVTQSPTHLIKTRGQQVTLRCSSQSGHNTVSWYQQALGQGPQFIFQYYREEENGRGNFPPRFSGLQFPNYSSELNVNALELDDSALYLCASTNPRDRAQEAQYFGPGTRLLVL.

On this clonotype itself: The junction shows a germline mismatch at one end, possibly a read error. The J gene is TRBJ2-4, the V gene TRBV11-1; TRBD2 matches at 13 bases. CDR3 length equals 17 residues. Germline lookup yields CDR1 SGHAT and CDR2 FQDESV (reference sequence). CDR3 residues: CVSSSPGTSGTKNVQCF. DNA for the CDR3: TGTGTCAGCAGCTCTCCCGGGACTAGCGGGACCAAAAACGTTCAGTGCTTC. The full variable domain, its missing parts supplied by reference TRBV11-1 and TRBJ2-4, is EAEVAQSPRYKITEKSQAVAFWCDPISGHATLYWYRQILGQGPELLVQFQDESVVDDSQLPKDRFSAERLKGVDSTLKIQPAELGDSAMYLCVSSSPGTSGTKNVQCFGAGTRLSVL.

The CDR3: CSVSLVGVTDTQYF. The DNA of the CDR3 is TGCAGCGTCTCTCTAGTGGGAGTAACAGATACGCAGTATTTT. The V call is TRBV29-1, the J call TRBJ2-3; D perhaps matches TRBD2 (5 bases). Trimming left V 6 bases short and J 3 bases short, with 16 bases between. There are 14 residues in the CDR3. The germline gives CDR1 SQVTM, CDR2 ANQGSEA.

About this clonotype itself: One end of the junction is discordant with germline, which a read error may explain. The chain uses TRBV7-8 and TRBJ1-4, with D unresolved. CDR1 is SGHVS and CDR2 is FQNEAQ in the germline V gene. The CDR3 has 15 residues. This CDR3 is CASSPPTITNEKLFF. CDR3 DNA sequence: TGTGCCAGCAGCCCTCCCACCATAACTAATGAAAAACTGTTCTTT.

This clonotype was detected once. An end of the junction differs from the germline gene, which may be a read error. The chain uses TRBV4-3 and TRBJ1-6; TRBD1 agrees at 8 bases. The CDR3 is 18 amino acids. Germline V gene lookup returns CDR1 LGHNA and CDR2 YSLEER. Here the CDR3 DNA reads TGTGCCAGCAATCAAGATACTTGGGGGACAGGAGTCAATTCACCCCTCCACTTT. Residues: CASNQDTWGTGVNSPLHF.

This chain links TRBV6-1 with TRBJ2-3; D gene unclear. Germline-derived CDR1 and CDR2 are MNHNS and SASEGT. The V gene lost 8 bases and the J gene lost 9 bases, with 12 bases spanning the gap. The CDR3 length is 11 residues. The CDR3 reads CASDLVYTQYF. The CDR3 nucleotides read TGTGCCAGCGATTTGGTTTACACGCAGTATTTT.

For this clonotype: The junction differs from germline at one of its ends, possibly a read error. The chain has TRBV11-2 and TRBJ2-1; the D gene is possibly TRBD2 (6 bases). Looked up from germline, CDR1 is SGHAT and CDR2 is FQNNGV. The CDR3 sequence is 14 residues long. The CDR3 protein is CVSTPDSGHNEQLF. The CDR3 DNA is TGTGTCAGCACCCCCGATAGCGGCCACAATGAGCAGTTGTTC.

A remark on this clonotype: Here the CDR3 omits its conserved ending phenylalanine or tryptophan, so a read error is the likely source. V and J are TRBV12-3 or TRBV12-4 and TRBJ2-1; D gene uncertain. The CDR3 totals 12 residues. Trimming stripped 6 bases from V and 7 bases from J, with 10 bases between. This chain's CDR3 is CASSPLRNEQFL. In nucleotides, the CDR3 is TGTGCCAGCAGCCCTCTTAGGAATGAGCAGTTCCTC.

As to this clonotype: One base away lies a much larger clone, so this may be a sequencing read error. This is likely a read error, given that the CDR3 carries no conserved phenylalanine or tryptophan at its end. This chain connects TRBV9 to TRBJ1-2; 9 bases line up with TRBD1. Per germline, CDR1 SGDLS and CDR2 YYNGEE. V trimming: 4 bases; J trimming: 5 bases; junction bases outside the gene matches: 6. CDR3 size: 14 residues. CDR3 in amino acids: CASSLQGAWYGYTL. The CDR3 DNA is TGTGCCAGCAGCTTACAGGGGGCTTGGTATGGCTACACCCTC.

To note about this clonotype: One end of the junction is discordant with germline, which a read error may explain. This sequence joins TRBV4-3 and TRBJ2-1; maybe TRBD2 (7 bases). This CDR3 has 17 residues. Per germline, CDR1 LGHNA and CDR2 YSLEER. The CDR3 DNA sequence: TGCGCCAGCAGCGAAGAGGAGCGGGATAAGGGGGTTAATGAGCAGTTCTTC. Translating gives CASSEEERDKGVNEQFF.

Remarks on this clonotype: An end of the junction differs from the germline gene, which may be a read error. This rearrangement joins TRBV29-1 to TRBJ2-1; either TRBD1 or TRBD2 may supply D (5 bases each). The CDR3 spans 12 residues. Germline V gene data show CDR1 as SQVTM and CDR2 as ANQGSEA. CDR3 bases: TGCATCGTTGAATTCCGGGGCAGTGAGCAATTCTTC. It codes for CIVEFRGSEQFF.

Details on this clonotype: At one end, the junction sequence differs from germline, possibly due to a read error. This chain links TRBV11-2 with TRBJ2-1; unclear D gene. This CDR3 is 17 amino acids long. Germline V CDR1 and CDR2: SGHAT, FQNNGV. In DNA, the CDR3 is TGTGCCAGCAACTTAGTCGGTCTCTCAAGCTCCTACGACGAGCAGTTCTTC. The encoded protein is CASNLVGLSSSYDEQFF.

A note on this clonotype: One base away lies a much larger clone, so this may be a sequencing read error. The gene calls are TRBV5-8 and TRBJ2-1, with unresolved D. CDR1 is SGHTS, CDR2 YDEGEE, per germline. V lost 0 bases to trimming and J lost 4 bases, with 14 bases between them. The CDR3 consists of 16 residues. The CDR3 sequence is CASSLDGVRAYNEQFF. Written as DNA, the CDR3 is TGTGCCAGCAGCTTGGATGGAGTAAGGGCTTACAATGAGCAGTTCTTC.

Of note for this clonotype: A junction boundary mismatches the germline segment, possibly from a read error. The gene calls are TRBV12-3 or TRBV12-4 and TRBJ1-5; D call uncertain. This CDR3 has 13 amino acids. The DNA of the CDR3 is TGTGTCAGCAGTTTGATAGAAGATCAGCCCCATCATTTT. Translating it yields CVSSLIEDQPHHF.

The chain has TRBV4-2 and TRBJ2-7; D ambiguous. Germline-derived CDR1 and CDR2 are LGHNA and YNFKEQ. Trimming cost V 4 bases and J 5 bases, with 18 bases left between them. This CDR3 has 15 residues. The CDR3 region has the DNA TGTGCCAGCAGCCCAGGCCCAAGTGGTCTTGACGAGCAGTACTTC. Translated: CASSPGPSGLDEQYF.

For this clonotype: At one boundary the junction diverges from the germline segment, which might be a read error. This chain uses TRBV5-4 with TRBJ2-1; tentative D call: TRBD2 (6 bases). Germline lookup yields CDR1 SGHNT and CDR2 YYREEE (reference sequence). The CDR3 runs 15 residues. The CDR3: CASSLGGTSYNEQFF. As DNA, the CDR3 is TGTGCCAGCAGCTTGGGCGGGACCTCCTACAATGAACAGTTCTTC.

In the case of this clonotype: The junction shows a germline mismatch at one end, possibly a read error. The V and J genes are TRBV29-1 and TRBJ2-7, with D uncertain. Per germline, CDR1 SQVTM and CDR2 ANQGSEA. CDR3 length equals 14 residues. For the CDR3, the DNA is TGCAGCGTAAAAGTGGGAATTCGATCATACGAGCATTACTTC. It encodes CSVKVGIRSYEHYF.

This clonotype has just one count. This sequence joins TRBV12-3 or TRBV12-4 and TRBJ2-7, with D possibly matching TRBD1 (5 bases). The germline V and J ends were trimmed by 2 bases and 10 bases, with 21 bases remaining between them. The CDR3 is 15 residues long. As DNA, the CDR3 is TGTGCCAGCAGTTTATTGATAGGGGTAAACAACTATCAGTACTTC. It translates to CASSLLIGVNNYQYF.

Concerning this clonotype itself: The junction departs from the called germline gene at one end, perhaps through a read error. The chain links TRBV6-5 to TRBJ2-7; the D gene is possibly TRBD2 (5 bases). CDR3 size: 14 residues. The germline gives CDR1 MNHEY, CDR2 SVGAGI. This chain's CDR3 is CTSRPGLGLNVQYF. The CDR3 DNA reads TGTACCAGCCGTCCGGGATTAGGATTGAACGTGCAGTACTTC.

A word on this clonotype: This may stem from a read error, because a much larger clone lies one nucleotide away. The rearrangement joins TRBV4-3 to TRBJ2-1; D uncertain. Germline lookup yields CDR1 LGHNA and CDR2 YSLEER. CDR3 length: 15 amino acids. The CDR3: CATSQVTALYSEQFF. The CDR3 DNA reads as TGCGCCACCAGCCAAGTAACAGCCCTCTACAGTGAGCAGTTCTTC.